These 14 T cell receptor beta chains originate from one sample sequenced in a study of T cell responses to AZD1222 COVID-19 vaccine. TCRdb's copy holds only in-frame clones and misses some; the assay was immunoSEQ multiplex PCR. Of roughly 110,000 clones listed, under 90% are singletons. This sample comprised peripheral blood, obtained on day 0 of AZD1222 vaccination. All receptors come from an adult in good health.

The V gene is TRBV6-2 or TRBV6-3, the J gene TRBJ1-1, with 7 bases fitting TRBD1. CDR3 length: 16 amino acids. Germline CDR1 reads MNHEY; CDR2 reads SVGEGT. Trimming cost V 5 bases and J 1 base; bases outside gene matches: 10. CDR3 DNA sequence: TGTGCCAGCAGTAACCTCCGACAGGGAGGGAACACTGAAGCTTTCTTT. Protein: CASSNLRQGGNTEAFF.

This chain joins TRBV2 and TRBJ2-4; D remains ambiguous. Trimming left V 4 bases short and J 8 bases short, with 15 bases between. This CDR3 is 14 amino acids long. Germline loops: CDR1 SNHLY, CDR2 FYNNEI. The chain's CDR3 is CASSVGGRRDIQYF. In DNA form, the CDR3 reads TGTGCCAGCAGTGTGGGTGGCCGCCGGGACATTCAGTACTTC.

CDR3 DNA: TGTGCCAGCTGTGGGACGAGGAACACTGAAGCTTTCTTT. This encodes CASCGTRNTEAFF. The rearrangement links TRBV18 to TRBJ1-1; TRBD1 is a possible D gene (5 bases). Germline assignment: CDR1 KGHSH and CDR2 LQKENI. The CDR3 contains 13 residues. The ends were cut back, 7 bases at V and 1 base at J, with 10 bases in the middle.

The chain couples TRBV2 to TRBJ1-6; D possibly corresponds to TRBD1 (6 bases). The CDR3 covers 15 residues. V lost 8 bases and J lost 2, with 13 bases in between. Germline assignment: CDR1 SNHLY and CDR2 FYNNEI. CDR3 in DNA: TGTGCCAGCGTACAGGGCGTCACCTATAATTCACCCCTCCACTTT. Its protein is CASVQGVTYNSPLHF. Full variable domain (remainder filled in from reference TRBV2 and TRBJ1-6): EPEVTQTPSHQVTQMGQEVILRCVPISNHLYFYWYRQILGQKVEFLVSFYNNEISEKSEIFDDQFSVERPDGSNFTLKIRSTKLEDSAMYFCASVQGVTYNSPLHFGNGTRLTVT.

The gene calls are TRBV4-3 and TRBJ1-1; TRBD1 aligns across 7 bases. The CDR3 is 18 residues long. J gave up 3 bases and V 0 bases, and 13 bases lay outside the gene matches. CDR1 and CDR2 (germline): LGHNA, YSLEER. CDR3 DNA: TGCGCCAGCAGCCAAGAACAGGGGCAGGGTCGATTGGACACTGAAGCTTTCTTT. Its translation is CASSQEQGQGRLDTEAFF.

The genes are TRBV29-1 and TRBJ2-1; 8 bases match TRBD2. J lost 6 bases, V lost 5 bases, and 6 bases had no gene match. CDR1 is SQVTM, CDR2 ANQGSEA, per germline. The CDR3 length is 13 residues. CDR3 sequence (DNA): TGCAGCGTTCGGGGGGGTAGCCTCAATGAGCAGTTCTTC. This sequence encodes CSVRGGSLNEQFF.

The V call is TRBV7-2, the J call TRBJ2-5; TRBD2 matches 13 bases. CDR3 length: 15 residues. Losses at the gene ends were 3 bases for V and 4 bases for J; bases not matched to a gene: 2. Germline CDR1 is SGHTA and CDR2 is FQGNSA. CDR3 sequence: CASSFTSGRGETQYF. In DNA, the CDR3 is TGTGCCAGCAGCTTCACTAGCGGGAGGGGAGAGACCCAGTACTTC.

The chain links TRBV12-3 or TRBV12-4 to TRBJ2-3; D is uncertain. The CDR3 is 13 amino acids. Between the trimmed V and J ends, which lost 5 bases and 4 bases, there was a span of 10 bases. In DNA, the CDR3 is TGTGCCAGCAGTCCGAGGAGTTCAGATACGCAGTATTTT. Encoded protein: CASSPRSSDTQYF.

The chain couples TRBV18 to TRBJ2-2; 7 bases agree with TRBD1. The germline CDR1 and CDR2 sequences are KGHSH and LQKENI. The CDR3 is 17 residues long. The junction had 5 bases not matched to a gene; V was cut back by 0 bases and J by 1 base. This CDR3 is CASSPPKTGLNTGELFF. DNA for the CDR3: TGTGCCAGCTCACCACCTAAGACAGGGCTGAACACCGGGGAGCTGTTTTTT.

The chain links TRBV6-5 to TRBJ2-7, with D hard to call. Germline CDR1 is MNHEY and CDR2 is SVGAGI. The CDR3 has 12 residues. Trimming left V 6 bases short and J 6 bases short, with 12 bases between. CDR3 amino acids: CASSQTYSEQYF. DNA for the CDR3: TGTGCCAGCAGCCAAACCTACAGCGAGCAGTACTTC.

CDR3 DNA sequence: TGTGCCAGCAGCCCCATGGGGAATTCACCCCTCCACTTT. Residues: CASSPMGNSPLHF. This sequence joins TRBV7-3 and TRBJ1-6; no clear D gene. Trimming took off 5 bases at V and 7 bases at J, with 9 bases between the two ends. The germline V gene encodes CDR1 SGHTA and CDR2 FQGTGA. CDR3 length equals 13 residues.

This sequence joins TRBV27 and TRBJ1-1, with D tentatively TRBD1 (5 bases). The V end was cut by 0 bases, the J end by 7 bases, with 9 bases between. CDR3 size: 13 residues. Germline loops: CDR1 MNHEY, CDR2 SMNVEV (reference sequence). Written as DNA, the CDR3 is TGTGCCAGCAGTTTATCGGGACTAGGTGAAGCTTTCTTT. Protein: CASSLSGLGEAFF.

The chain combines TRBV6-1 with TRBJ1-2, with TRBD1 as a possible D gene (5 bases). Trimming stripped 1 base from V and 0 bases from J, with 6 bases between. Germline CDR1 MNHNS, CDR2 SASEGT. CDR3 length equals 14 residues. The CDR3: CASSEGGPNYGYTF. The CDR3 DNA reads TGTGCCAGCAGTGAAGGGGGACCTAACTATGGCTACACCTTC.

The chain employs TRBV11-3 and TRBJ2-3, with no clear D. The CDR3 spans 14 residues. V dropped 7 bases and J dropped 5 bases, with 16 bases sitting between them. Germline V CDR1 and CDR2: SGHNT, YENEEA. In nucleotides, the CDR3 is TGTGCCAGCACCTCCGGCGGCAGTCGAGATACGCAGTATTTT. Translation: CASTSGGSRDTQYF.